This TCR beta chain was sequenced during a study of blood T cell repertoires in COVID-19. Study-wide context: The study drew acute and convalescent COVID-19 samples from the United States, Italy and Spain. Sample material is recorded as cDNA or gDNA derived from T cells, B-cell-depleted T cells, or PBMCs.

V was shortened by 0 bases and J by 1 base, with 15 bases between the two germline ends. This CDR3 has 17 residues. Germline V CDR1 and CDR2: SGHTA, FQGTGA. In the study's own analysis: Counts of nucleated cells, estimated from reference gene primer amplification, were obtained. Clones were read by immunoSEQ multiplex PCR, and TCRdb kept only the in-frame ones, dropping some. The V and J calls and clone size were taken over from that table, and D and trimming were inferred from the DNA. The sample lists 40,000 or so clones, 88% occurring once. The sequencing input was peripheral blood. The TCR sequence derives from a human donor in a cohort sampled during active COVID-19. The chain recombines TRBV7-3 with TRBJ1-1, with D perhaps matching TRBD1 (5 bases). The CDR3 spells CASSLTGPGRTNTEAFF. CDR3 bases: TGTGCCAGCAGCTTAACGGGGCCAGGACGGACGAACACTGAAGCTTTCTTT.